Following are 20 T cell receptor beta chains from one sample sequenced in a study of OX40 agonist ivuxolimab in advanced cancers. Data came from immunoSEQ multiplex PCR; TCRdb stores just in-frame clones and leaves some out. The repertoire holds tens of thousands of clones, approximately 88% seen once, with under 3.5% in the top ten. The sequencing here drew on CD4+ or CD8+ T cells sorted from blood, taken in a trial of the OX40 agonist ivuxolimab. Source of these receptors: an adult with an advanced solid tumor such as melanoma, head and neck, liver or kidney cancer.

In its sample, this clone was seen a few times. V is TRBV30 and J is TRBJ1-1; D not resolved. CDR3 length: 13 amino acids. V was trimmed by 0 bases and J by 6 bases, leaving 11 bases between them. The germline V gene encodes CDR1 GTSNPN and CDR2 SVGIG (reference sequence). The chain's CDR3 is CAWSVLGRAEAFF. The CDR3 nucleotides read TGTGCCTGGAGTGTACTCGGACGAGCTGAAGCTTTCTTT.

V is TRBV5-1 and J is TRBJ2-5; 8 bases agree with TRBD2. Germline V gene data show CDR1 as SGHRS and CDR2 as YFSETQ. The CDR3 length is 14 residues. The ends lost 2 bases at V and 1 base at J; junction bases unmatched: 1. The CDR3 reads CASSFGGAQETQYF. Here the CDR3 DNA reads TGCGCCAGCAGCTTCGGGGGGGCCCAAGAGACCCAGTACTTC.

The chain combines TRBV19 with TRBJ1-1; unclear D gene. Per the germline V gene, CDR1 is LNHDA and CDR2 is SQIVND (reference sequence). V shed 3 bases and J shed 0 bases, with 11 bases lying between them. This CDR3 contains 15 residues. In DNA form, the CDR3 reads TGTGCCAGTAGTATTAAGAGGCAGCTGAACACTGAAGCTTTCTTT. It codes for CASSIKRQLNTEAFF.

V gene TRBV5-4 combines with J gene TRBJ1-4, with D possibly matching TRBD1 (5 bases). V lost 4 bases and J lost 8, with 12 bases in between. This CDR3 has 13 residues. Germline lookup yields CDR1 SGHNT and CDR2 YYREEE (reference sequence). CDR3 in amino acids: CASSLDTLEKLFF. The CDR3 nucleotides read TGTGCCAGCAGCCTGGACACGCTCGAAAAACTGTTTTTT.

The chain is built from TRBV2 and TRBJ2-1, with a possible D match to TRBD2 (7 bases). Trimming left V 11 bases short and J 7 bases short, with 18 bases between. The CDR3 has 13 amino acids. The germline gives CDR1 SNHLY, CDR2 FYNNEI. CDR3 bases: TGTGCCCTACGAGGGGGGGGATTTAATGAGCAGTTCTTC. It specifies CALRGGGFNEQFF. Full variable domain (outside the CDR3, taken from reference TRBV2 and TRBJ2-1): EPEVTQTPSHQVTQMGQEVILRCVPISNHLYFYWYRQILGQKVEFLVSFYNNEISEKSEIFDDQFSVERPDGSNFTLKIRSTKLEDSAMYFCALRGGGFNEQFFGPGTRLTVL.

The chain recombines TRBV9 with TRBJ1-6; D is undetermined. This CDR3 is 14 amino acids long. V was clipped by 0 bases and J by 14 bases, with 15 bases between them. Germline CDR1 SGDLS, CDR2 YYNGEE. CDR3 residues: CASSVGQGEGTLHF. The CDR3 DNA reads as TGTGCCAGCAGCGTAGGACAAGGAGAAGGTACCCTCCACTTT.

The chain carries TRBV28 and TRBJ2-7; 8 positions agree with TRBD1. Germline CDR1 is MDHEN and CDR2 is SYDVKM. The V gene end was trimmed by 2 bases and the J gene end by 2 bases; junction bases not matched to a gene: 2. The CDR3 is 14 residues long. CDR3 amino acids: CASSLGTGTYEQYV. CDR3 DNA sequence: TGTGCCAGCAGTTTAGGGACAGGCACCTACGAGCAGTACGTC.

This chain links TRBV4-2 with TRBJ1-5; D ambiguous. The CDR3 is 14 amino acids. V was trimmed by 2 bases and J by 4 bases, leaving 9 bases between them. CDR1 and CDR2 (germline): LGHNA, YNFKEQ. The chain's CDR3 is CASSQNSGNQPQHF. Written as DNA, the CDR3 is TGTGCCAGCAGCCAAAACTCAGGAAATCAGCCCCAGCATTTT.

The chain recombines TRBV28 with TRBJ2-7; weak D call: TRBD1 (6 bases). This CDR3 has 14 residues. In germline, CDR1 is MDHEN, CDR2 SYDVKM. V lost 3 bases and J 3 bases, leaving 12 bases between the germline ends. The CDR3 sequence: CASSFRGPVYEQYV. The CDR3 region has the DNA TGTGCCAGCAGTTTCAGGGGCCCGGTCTACGAGCAGTACGTC.

V usage is TRBV6-5 and J usage is TRBJ2-7; the D call may be TRBD1 or TRBD2 (5 bases each). Germline V CDR1 and CDR2: MNHEY, SVGAGI. Trimming took 6 bases from V and 7 from J, leaving 10 bases between them. The CDR3 is made up of 11 amino acids. The CDR3 region has the DNA TGTGCCAGCAGGGGGACCGGGGAGCAGTACTTC. Its protein is CASRGTGEQYF.

The genes are TRBV4-3 and TRBJ2-5; 7 bases agree with TRBD1. Germline assignment: CDR1 LGHNA and CDR2 YSLEER. The CDR3 totals 15 residues. V lost 0 bases and J lost 3; bases outside the gene matches: 4. CDR3 nucleotides: TGCGCCAGCAGCCAAGATGGCCAGGGGGAAGAGACCCAGTACTTC. The encoded protein is CASSQDGQGEETQYF.

This chain uses TRBV19 with TRBJ1-2; 8 bases line up with TRBD1. V was pared by 6 bases and J by 0 bases, with 3 bases of the junction left unmatched. Germline V gives CDR1 LNHDA, CDR2 SQIVND (reference sequence). The CDR3 is made up of 14 amino acids. The CDR3 spells CASSRDRTNYGYTF. The CDR3 bases are TGTGCCAGTAGCCGGGACAGGACTAACTATGGCTACACCTTC.

The CDR3: CASRSPGQGNEQYF. The CDR3 nucleotides are TGTGCCAGCAGATCACCGGGACAGGGAAACGAGCAGTACTTC. This chain links TRBV7-9 with TRBJ2-7, with TRBD1 identical over 9 bases. This CDR3 comprises 14 residues. The germline V gene encodes CDR1 SEHNR and CDR2 FQNEAQ (reference sequence). V gave up 6 bases and J gave up 5 bases; unmatched junction bases: 8.

The V gene is TRBV5-1, the J gene TRBJ2-1; 11 bases agree with TRBD1. V lost 0 bases, J lost 6 bases, and 2 bases stayed unmatched. Germline CDR1 and CDR2: SGHRS and YFSETQ. This CDR3 contains 15 residues. The CDR3 DNA is TGCGCCAGCAGCTTGGCTGGACAGGGGGCCAATGAGCAGTTCTTC. The encoded protein is CASSLAGQGANEQFF.

V usage is TRBV28 and J usage is TRBJ2-5; TRBD2 agrees at 10 bases. V lost 11 bases, J lost 5 bases, and 8 bases stayed unmatched. Germline loops: CDR1 MDHEN, CDR2 SYDVKM. This CDR3 region has 13 residues. CDR3 coding DNA: TGTGCCTACAGCGGGGGGGCCGGGGAGACCCAGTACTTC. It codes for CAYSGGAGETQYF.

V is TRBV7-3 and J is TRBJ2-1; TRBD1 or TRBD2 may be the D gene (5 bases each). Trimming took off 5 bases at V and 9 bases at J, with 20 bases between the two ends. The germline CDR1 and CDR2 sequences are SGHTA and FQGTGA. CDR3 length: 15 residues. CDR3 loop: CASSGNGAKGGEQFF. As DNA, the CDR3 is TGTGCCAGCAGCGGGAACGGGGCAAAGGGTGGTGAGCAGTTCTTC.

The chain recombines TRBV7-2 with TRBJ2-3; D ambiguous. The V gene lost 1 base and the J gene lost 3 bases, with 5 bases spanning the gap. The CDR3 spans 13 residues. Germline V gives CDR1 SGHTA, CDR2 FQGNSA. The DNA for the CDR3 is TGTGCCAGCAGCTTAGTAGGGACAGATACGCAGTATTTT. Translation: CASSLVGTDTQYF.

This chain connects TRBV18 to TRBJ1-4; 11 bases fit TRBD1. Germline V gene data show CDR1 as KGHSH and CDR2 as LQKENI. The trim removed 3 bases at V and 7 bases at J, leaving 1 base unmatched. CDR3 size: 14 residues. CDR3 nucleotide sequence: TGTGCCAGCTCACCGGACAGGGGGCTTGAAAAACTGTTTTTT. Encoded protein: CASSPDRGLEKLFF.

This clone was seen only a few times. The chain carries TRBV5-5 and TRBJ1-1; TRBD1 might be the D (6 bases). This CDR3 spans 14 amino acids. Germline V gene data show CDR1 as SGHKS and CDR2 as YYEKEE (reference sequence). With 0 bases removed from V and 3 bases from J, the gap between germline ends came to 9 bases. CDR3 amino acids: CASSLGGQYTEAFF. As DNA, the CDR3 is TGTGCCAGCAGCTTGGGGGGGCAGTACACTGAAGCTTTCTTT. Full variable domain (missing parts from reference TRBV5-5 and TRBJ1-1): DAGVTQSPTHLIKTRGQQVTLRCSPISGHKSVSWYQQVLGQGPQFIFQYYEKEERGRGNFPDRFSARQFPNYSSELNVNALLLGDSALYLCASSLGGQYTEAFFGQGTRLTVV.

The V gene is TRBV11-2, the J gene TRBJ2-2, with D possibly TRBD1 on 5 matching bases. V was shortened by 5 bases and J by 9 bases, with 22 bases between the two germline ends. Germline V CDR1 and CDR2: SGHAT, FQNNGV. This CDR3 region has 16 residues. The CDR3: CASSRRRASVDWELFF. CDR3 in DNA: TGTGCCAGCAGCCGGCGCAGGGCTAGTGTGGATTGGGAGCTGTTTTTT.